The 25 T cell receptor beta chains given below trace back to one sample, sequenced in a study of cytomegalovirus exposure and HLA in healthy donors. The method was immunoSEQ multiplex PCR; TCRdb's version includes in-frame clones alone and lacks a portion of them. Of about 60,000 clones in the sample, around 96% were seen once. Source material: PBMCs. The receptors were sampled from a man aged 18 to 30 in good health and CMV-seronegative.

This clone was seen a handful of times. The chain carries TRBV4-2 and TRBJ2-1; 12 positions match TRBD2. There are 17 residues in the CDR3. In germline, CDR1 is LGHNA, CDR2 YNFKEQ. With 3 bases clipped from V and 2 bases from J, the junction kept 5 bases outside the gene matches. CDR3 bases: TGTGCCAGCAGCCAGGATAGGACTAGCGGGACCTACAATGAGCAGTTCTTC. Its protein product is CASSQDRTSGTYNEQFF.

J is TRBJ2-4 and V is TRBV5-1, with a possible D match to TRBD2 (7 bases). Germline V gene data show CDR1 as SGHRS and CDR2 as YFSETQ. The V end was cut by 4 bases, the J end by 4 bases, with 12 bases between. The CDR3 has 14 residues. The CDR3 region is CASSPEGGKNIQYF. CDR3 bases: TGCGCCAGCAGCCCCGAGGGGGGGAAAAACATTCAGTACTTC.

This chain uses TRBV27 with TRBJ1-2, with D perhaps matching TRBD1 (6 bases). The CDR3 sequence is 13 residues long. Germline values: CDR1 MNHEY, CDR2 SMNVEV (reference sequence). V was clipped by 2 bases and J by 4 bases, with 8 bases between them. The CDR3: CASSLGTTYGYTF. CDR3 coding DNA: TGTGCCAGCAGTTTAGGGACAACCTATGGCTACACCTTC.

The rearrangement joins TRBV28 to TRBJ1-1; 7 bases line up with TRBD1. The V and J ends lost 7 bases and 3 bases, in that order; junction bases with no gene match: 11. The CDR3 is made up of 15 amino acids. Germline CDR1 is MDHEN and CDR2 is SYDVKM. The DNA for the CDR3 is TGTGCCAGCACCCCTCAGGACAGGCGGGACACTGAAGCTTTCTTT. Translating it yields CASTPQDRRDTEAFF. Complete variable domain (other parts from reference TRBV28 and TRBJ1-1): DVKVTQSSRYLVKRTGEKVFLECVQDMDHENMFWYRQDPGLGLRLIYFSYDVKMKEKGDIPEGYSVSREKKERFSLILESASTNQTSMYLCASTPQDRRDTEAFFGQGTRLTVV.

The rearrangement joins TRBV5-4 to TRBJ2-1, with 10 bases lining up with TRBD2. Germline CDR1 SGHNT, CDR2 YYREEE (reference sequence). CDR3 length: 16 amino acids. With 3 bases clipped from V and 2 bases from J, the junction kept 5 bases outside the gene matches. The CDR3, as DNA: TGTGCCAGCAGCTGGTCTCTAGCGGGAGCCTACAATGAGCAGTTCTTC. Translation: CASSWSLAGAYNEQFF.

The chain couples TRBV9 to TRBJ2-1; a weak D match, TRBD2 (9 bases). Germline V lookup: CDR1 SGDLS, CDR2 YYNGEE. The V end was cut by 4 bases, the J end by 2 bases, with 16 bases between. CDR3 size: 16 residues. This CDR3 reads CASSPGGGRAYNEQFF. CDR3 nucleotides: TGTGCCAGCAGCCCAGGGGGCGGGAGGGCCTACAATGAGCAGTTCTTC. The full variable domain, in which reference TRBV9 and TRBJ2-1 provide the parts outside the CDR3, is DSGVTQTPKHLITATGQRVTLRCSPRSGDLSVYWYQQSLDQGLQFLIQYYNGEERAKGNILERFSAQQFPDLHSELNLSSLELGDSALYFCASSPGGGRAYNEQFFGPGTRLTVL.

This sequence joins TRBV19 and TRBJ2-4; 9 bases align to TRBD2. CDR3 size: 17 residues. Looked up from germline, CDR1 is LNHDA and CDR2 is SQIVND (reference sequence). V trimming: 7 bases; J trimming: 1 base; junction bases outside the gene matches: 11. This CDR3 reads CASTPFWREGAKNIQYF. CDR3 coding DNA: TGTGCCAGTACCCCATTCTGGCGGGAGGGTGCCAAAAACATTCAGTACTTC.

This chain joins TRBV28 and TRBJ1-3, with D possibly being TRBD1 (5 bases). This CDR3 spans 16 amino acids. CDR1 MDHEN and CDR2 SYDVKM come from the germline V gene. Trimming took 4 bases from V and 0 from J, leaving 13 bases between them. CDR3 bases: TGTGCCAGCAGTTCTCCCTCGGGGGGCTCTGGAAACACCATATATTTT. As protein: CASSSPSGGSGNTIYF.

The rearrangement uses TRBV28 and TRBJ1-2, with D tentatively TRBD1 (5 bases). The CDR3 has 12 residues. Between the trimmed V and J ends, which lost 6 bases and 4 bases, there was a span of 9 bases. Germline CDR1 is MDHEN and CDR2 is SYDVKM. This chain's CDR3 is CASRGRSYGYTF. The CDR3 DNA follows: TGTGCCAGCAGGGGGCGGAGCTATGGCTACACCTTC.

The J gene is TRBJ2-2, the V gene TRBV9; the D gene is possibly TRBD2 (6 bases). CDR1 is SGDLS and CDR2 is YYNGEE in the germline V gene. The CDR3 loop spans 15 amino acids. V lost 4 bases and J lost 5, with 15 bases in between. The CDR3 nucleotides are TGTGCCAGCAGCCTAAATAGCGGAGAGACCGGGGAGCTGTTTTTT. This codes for CASSLNSGETGELFF.

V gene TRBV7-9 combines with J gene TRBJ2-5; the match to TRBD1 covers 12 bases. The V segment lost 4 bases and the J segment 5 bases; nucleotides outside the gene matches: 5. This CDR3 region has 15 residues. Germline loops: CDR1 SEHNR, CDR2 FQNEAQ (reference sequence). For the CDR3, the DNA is TGTGCCAGCAGCTACGGGACAGGGGGCTATGAGACCCAGTACTTC. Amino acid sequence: CASSYGTGGYETQYF.

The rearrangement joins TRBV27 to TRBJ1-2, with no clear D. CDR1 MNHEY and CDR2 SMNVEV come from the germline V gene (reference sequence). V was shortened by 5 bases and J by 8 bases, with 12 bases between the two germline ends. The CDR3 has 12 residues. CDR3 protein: CASSQYPGGYTF. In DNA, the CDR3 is TGTGCCAGCAGTCAGTATCCAGGCGGCTACACCTTC.

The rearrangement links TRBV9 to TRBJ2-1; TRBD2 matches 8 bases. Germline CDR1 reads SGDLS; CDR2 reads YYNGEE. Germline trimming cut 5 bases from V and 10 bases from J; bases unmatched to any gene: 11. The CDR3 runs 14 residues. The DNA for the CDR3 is TGTGCCAGCAGTGAGTCGGGAGGGCCCCGGGAGCAGTTCTTC. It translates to CASSESGGPREQFF.

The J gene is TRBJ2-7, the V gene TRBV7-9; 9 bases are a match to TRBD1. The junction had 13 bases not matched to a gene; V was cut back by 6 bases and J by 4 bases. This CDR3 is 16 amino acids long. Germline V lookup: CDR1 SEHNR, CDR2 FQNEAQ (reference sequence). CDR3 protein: CASRAQIGTGNYEQYF. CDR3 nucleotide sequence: TGTGCCAGCAGGGCACAGATTGGGACAGGGAATTACGAGCAGTACTTC.

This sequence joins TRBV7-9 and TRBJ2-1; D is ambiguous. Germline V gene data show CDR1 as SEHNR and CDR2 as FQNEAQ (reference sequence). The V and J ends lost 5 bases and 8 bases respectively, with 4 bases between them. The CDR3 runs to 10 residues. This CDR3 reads CASSPDEQFF. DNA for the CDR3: TGTGCCAGCAGCCCCGATGAGCAGTTCTTC.

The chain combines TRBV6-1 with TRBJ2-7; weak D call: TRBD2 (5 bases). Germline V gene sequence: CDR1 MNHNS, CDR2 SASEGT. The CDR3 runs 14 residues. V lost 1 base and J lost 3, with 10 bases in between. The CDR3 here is CASSEGLRLYEQYF. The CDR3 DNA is TGTGCCAGCAGTGAAGGACTACGTCTCTACGAGCAGTACTTC.

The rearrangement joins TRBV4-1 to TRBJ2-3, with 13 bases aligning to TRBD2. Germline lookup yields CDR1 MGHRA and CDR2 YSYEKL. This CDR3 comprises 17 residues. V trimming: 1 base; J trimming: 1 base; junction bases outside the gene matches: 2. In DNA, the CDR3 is TGCGCCAGCAGCCAAGCCGGACTAGCGGGGGGCACAGATACGCAGTATTTT. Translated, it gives CASSQAGLAGGTDTQYF.

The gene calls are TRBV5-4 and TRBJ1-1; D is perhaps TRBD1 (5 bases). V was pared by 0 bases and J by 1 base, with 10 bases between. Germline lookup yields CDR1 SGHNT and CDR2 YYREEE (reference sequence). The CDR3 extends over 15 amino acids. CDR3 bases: TGTGCCAGCAGCTTGGATCAGGGCCGGAACACTGAAGCTTTCTTT. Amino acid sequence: CASSLDQGRNTEAFF. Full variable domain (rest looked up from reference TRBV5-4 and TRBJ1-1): ETGVTQSPTHLIKTRGQQVTLRCSSQSGHNTVSWYQQALGQGPQFIFQYYREEENGRGNFPPRFSGLQFPNYSSELNVNALELDDSALYLCASSLDQGRNTEAFFGQGTRLTVV.

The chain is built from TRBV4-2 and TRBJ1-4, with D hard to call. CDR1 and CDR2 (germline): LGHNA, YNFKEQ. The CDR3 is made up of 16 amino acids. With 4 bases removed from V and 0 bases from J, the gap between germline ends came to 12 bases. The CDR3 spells CASSPRKPATNEKLFF. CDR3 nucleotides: TGTGCCAGCAGCCCCCGCAAGCCGGCAACTAATGAAAAACTGTTTTTT.

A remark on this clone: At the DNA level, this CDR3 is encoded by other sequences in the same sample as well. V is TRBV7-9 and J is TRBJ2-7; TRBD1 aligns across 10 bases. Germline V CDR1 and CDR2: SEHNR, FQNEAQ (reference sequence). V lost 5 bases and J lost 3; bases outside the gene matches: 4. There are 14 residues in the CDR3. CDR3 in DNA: TGTGCCAGCAGCCTAGGGACAGGGGTCTACGAGCAGTACTTC. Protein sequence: CASSLGTGVYEQYF. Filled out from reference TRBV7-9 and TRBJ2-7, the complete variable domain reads DTGVSQNPRHKITKRGQNVTFRCDPISEHNRLYWYRQTLGQGPEFLTYFQNEAQLEKSRLLSDRFSAERPKGSFSTLEIQRTEQGDSAMYLCASSLGTGVYEQYFGPGTRLTVT.

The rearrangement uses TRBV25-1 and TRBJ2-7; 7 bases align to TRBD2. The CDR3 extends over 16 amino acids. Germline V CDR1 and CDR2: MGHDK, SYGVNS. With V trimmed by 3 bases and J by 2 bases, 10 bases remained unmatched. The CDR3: CASSDPIREGTYEQYF. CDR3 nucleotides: TGTGCCAGCAGTGACCCCATAAGGGAGGGAACCTACGAGCAGTACTTC.

The DNA for the CDR3 is TGTGCCTGGAGTGGGACTAGCGGGAGGGCCGGTTACAATGAGCAGTTCTTC. This translates into CAWSGTSGRAGYNEQFF. The chain links TRBV30 to TRBJ2-1; 15 bases match TRBD2. Germline V gene sequence: CDR1 GTSNPN, CDR2 SVGIG (reference sequence). This CDR3 contains 17 residues. V lost 1 base to trimming and J lost 4 bases; unmatched junction nucleotides: 5.

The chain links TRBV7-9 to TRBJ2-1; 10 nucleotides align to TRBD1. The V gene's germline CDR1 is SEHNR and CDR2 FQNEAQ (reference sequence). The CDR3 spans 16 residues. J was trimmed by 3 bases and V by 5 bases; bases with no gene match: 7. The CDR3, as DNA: TGTGCCAGCAGCCCCGCCCGGGACAGGGGCTACAATGAGCAGTTCTTC. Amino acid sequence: CASSPARDRGYNEQFF.

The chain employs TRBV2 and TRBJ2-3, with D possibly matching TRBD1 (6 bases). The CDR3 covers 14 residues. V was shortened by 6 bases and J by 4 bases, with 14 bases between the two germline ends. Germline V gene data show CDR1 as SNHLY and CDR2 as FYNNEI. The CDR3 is CASSDRPTADTQYF. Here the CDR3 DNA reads TGTGCCAGCAGCGACAGGCCGACTGCAGATACGCAGTATTTT.

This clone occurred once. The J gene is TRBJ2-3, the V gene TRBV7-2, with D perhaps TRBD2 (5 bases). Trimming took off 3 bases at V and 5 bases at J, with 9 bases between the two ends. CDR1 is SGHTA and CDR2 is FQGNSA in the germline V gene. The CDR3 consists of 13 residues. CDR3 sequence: CASSFGIKDTQYF. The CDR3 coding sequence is TGTGCCAGCAGCTTCGGGATAAAAGATACGCAGTATTTT.